This T cell receptor beta chain was sequenced in a study of T cell clonality in common variable immunodeficiency. The CDR3 is 17 amino acids. V trimming: 1 base; J trimming: 7 bases; junction bases outside the gene matches: 12. Germline assignment: CDR1 KGHSH and CDR2 LQKENI. General observations from the study: In common variable immunodeficiency, TCR beta chains reportedly carried fewer deletions and N-nucleotide insertions.

Data came from immunoSEQ multiplex PCR; TCRdb stores just in-frame clones and leaves some out. The repertoire yields roughly 55,000 clones, none seen only once; the top ten contain around 5.4%. This clone has at least ten counts. Its specificity is unknown. The read comes to an end 3 residues before the CDR3 does, leaving the germline J gene to fill in the end. The J gene is TRBJ1-4, the V gene TRBV18, with 7 bases fitting TRBD1. The sequence was collected from a person between 18 and 75 years old in good health. Sequencing was done on a sample of peripheral blood mononuclear cells. This CDR3 is CASSPREGQGVPEKLFF. CDR3 DNA (partial): TGTGCCAGCTCACCACGGGAGGGCCAGGGGGTCCCTGAAAAA.